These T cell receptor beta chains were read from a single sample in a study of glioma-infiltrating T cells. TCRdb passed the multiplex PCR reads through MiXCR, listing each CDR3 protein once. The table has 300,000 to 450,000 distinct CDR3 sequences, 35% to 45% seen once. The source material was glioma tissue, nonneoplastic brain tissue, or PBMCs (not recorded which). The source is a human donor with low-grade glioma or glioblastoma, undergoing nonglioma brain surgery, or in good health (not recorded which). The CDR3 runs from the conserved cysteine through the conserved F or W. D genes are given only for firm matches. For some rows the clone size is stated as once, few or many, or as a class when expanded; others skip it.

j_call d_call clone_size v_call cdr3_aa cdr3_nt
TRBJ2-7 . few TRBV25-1 CASSELRGMQIYEQYF TGTGCCAGCAGTGAACTTCGGGGCATGCAAATCTACGAGCAGTACTTC
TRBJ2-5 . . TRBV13 CASSDEGLQETQYF TGTGCCAGCAGCGATGAGGGGTTACAGGAGACCCAGTACTTC
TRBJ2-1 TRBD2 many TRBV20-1 CSAIIPGGGGSYNEQFF TGCAGTGCCATCATCCCCGGAGGTGGCGGGAGTTACAATGAGCAGTTCTTC
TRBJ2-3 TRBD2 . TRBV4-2 CASDSGRGTDTQYF TGTGCCAGCGATAGCGGGAGGGGCACAGATACGCAGTATTTT
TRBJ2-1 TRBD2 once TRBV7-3 CASSPHGLASSYYNEQFF TGTGCCAGCAGCCCCCACGGACTAGCCAGTAGTTACTACAATGAGCAGTTCTTC
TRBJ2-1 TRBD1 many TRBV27 CASSLSRDRSYNEQFF TGTGCCAGCAGTTTATCCCGGGACAGATCCTACAATGAGCAGTTCTTC
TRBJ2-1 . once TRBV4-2 CASSQDRRERPTYNEQFF TGTGCCAGCAGCCAAGATCGCCGGGAGCGACCCACCTACAATGAGCAGTTCTTC
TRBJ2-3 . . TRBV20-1 CSARDGTLHGGDTQYF TGCAGTGCTAGAGACGGGACCCTGCACGGTGGAGATACGCAGTATTTT
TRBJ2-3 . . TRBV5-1 CASSFDAADTQYF TGCGCCAGCAGCTTTGACGCCGCAGATACGCAGTATTTT
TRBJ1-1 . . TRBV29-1 CSVALRAVNTEAFF TGCAGCGTCGCTTTGCGGGCAGTCAACACTGAAGCTTTCTTT
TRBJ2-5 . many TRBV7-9 CASSLRHLGETQYF TGTGCCAGCAGCTTAAGGCACCTTGGGGAGACCCAGTACTTC
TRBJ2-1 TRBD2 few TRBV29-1 CSVTGLGSSYNEQFF TGCAGCGTGACCGGACTAGGAAGCTCCTACAATGAGCAGTTCTTC
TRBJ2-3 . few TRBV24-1 CATSDFPRGTDTQYF TGTGCCACCAGTGATTTTCCCAGGGGCACAGATACGCAGTATTTT
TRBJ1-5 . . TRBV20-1 CSVTGRLQPQHF TGCAGTGTTACAGGCAGGCTTCAGCCCCAGCATTTT
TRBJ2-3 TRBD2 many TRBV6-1 CASRDGTSTDTQYF TGTGCCAGCCGAGATGGGACTAGTACAGATACGCAGTATTTT
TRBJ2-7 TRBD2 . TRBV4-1 CASSQVLAGVYEQYF TGCGCCAGCAGCCAAGTGCTAGCGGGAGTCTACGAGCAGTACTTC
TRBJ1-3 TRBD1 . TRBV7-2 CASSSAGGEGNTIYF TGTGCCAGCAGTTCGGCAGGGGGGGAAGGAAACACCATATATTTT
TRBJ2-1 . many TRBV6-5 CASSWGRNEQFF TGTGCCAGCAGTTGGGGACGGAATGAGCAGTTCTTC
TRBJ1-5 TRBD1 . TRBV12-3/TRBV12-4 CASSLGGTGGQPQHF TGTGCCAGCAGTTTAGGAGGGACAGGGGGCCAGCCCCAGCATTTT
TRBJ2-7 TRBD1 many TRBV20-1 CSARETGDHSFAGEQYF TGCAGTGCTAGAGAGACAGGGGATCATTCTTTTGCCGGCGAGCAGTACTTC
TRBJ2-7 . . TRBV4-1 CASSQERTPSYEQYF TGCGCCAGCAGCCAAGAGCGGACACCCTCCTACGAGCAGTACTTC
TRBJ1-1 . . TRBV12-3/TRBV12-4 CASDLGTFNTEAFF TGTGCCAGCGACTTAGGGACATTTAACACTGAAGCTTTCTTT
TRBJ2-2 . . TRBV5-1 CASSLEGSGELFF TGCGCCAGCAGCTTGGAGGGGTCCGGGGAGCTGTTTTTT
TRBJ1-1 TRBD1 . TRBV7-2 CASREPGTGPEAFF TGTGCCAGCAGGGAACCCGGGACAGGGCCTGAAGCTTTCTTT
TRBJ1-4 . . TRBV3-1 CASSQADVLWGKLFF TGTGCCAGCAGCCAAGCGGACGTCCTTTGGGGAAAACTGTTTTTT
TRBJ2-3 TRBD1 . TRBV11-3 CASSGRTGPTPTQYF TGTGCCAGCAGCGGACGGACAGGACCCACGCCTACGCAGTATTTT
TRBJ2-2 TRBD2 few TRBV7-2 CASSLSTSGRGGGGELFF TGTGCCAGCAGCTTATCGACTAGCGGGAGAGGAGGCGGCGGGGAGCTGTTTTTT
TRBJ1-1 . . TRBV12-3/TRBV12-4 CASSFAGLNTEAFF TGTGCCAGCAGTTTCGCAGGTTTGAACACTGAAGCTTTCTTT
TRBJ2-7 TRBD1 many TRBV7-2 CASSLAGTGGYEQYF TGTGCCAGCAGCTTAGCGGGGACAGGGGGCTACGAGCAGTACTTC
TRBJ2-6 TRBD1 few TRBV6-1 CASSRDRIRSGANVLTF TGTGCCAGTTCGCGGGACAGGATACGCTCTGGGGCCAACGTCCTGACTTTC
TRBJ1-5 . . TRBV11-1 CASSFGPDSQPQHF TGTGCCAGCAGCTTTGGGCCCGACAGTCAGCCCCAGCATTTT
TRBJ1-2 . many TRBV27 CASSPDSIYHGYTF TGTGCCAGCAGCCCGGACTCCATATACCATGGCTACACCTTC
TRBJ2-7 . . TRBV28 CARSEVGASYEQYF TGTGCCAGAAGTGAGGTGGGCGCGTCATACGAGCAGTACTTC
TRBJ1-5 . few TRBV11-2 CASSREFNQPQHF TGTGCCAGCAGCCGGGAGTTCAATCAGCCCCAGCATTTT
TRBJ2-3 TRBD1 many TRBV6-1 CASSSRGQRTDTQYF TGTGCCAGCAGTTCCCGGGGACAGCGCACAGATACGCAGTATTTT
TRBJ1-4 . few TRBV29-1 CSAETGIGEKLFF TGCAGCGCCGAAACAGGGATCGGGGAAAAACTGTTTTTT
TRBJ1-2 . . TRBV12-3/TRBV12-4 CASSRSWSNYGYTF TGTGCCAGCAGCCGATCTTGGTCTAACTATGGCTACACCTTC
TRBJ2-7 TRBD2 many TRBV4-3 CASSHVGSAGAYEQYF TGCGCCAGCAGCCACGTAGGTAGCGCGGGGGCCTACGAGCAGTACTTC
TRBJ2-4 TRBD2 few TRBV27 CASSSFTSASTTLAKNIQYF TGTGCCAGCAGTTCTTTTACTAGCGCGAGCACTACTCTAGCCAAAAACATTCAGTACTTC
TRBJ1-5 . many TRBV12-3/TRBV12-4 CASSFQYGQPQHF TGTGCCAGCAGTTTCCAGTATGGTCAGCCCCAGCATTTT
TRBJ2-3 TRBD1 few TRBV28 CASTPSGQDPTDTQYF TGTGCCAGCACCCCATCGGGACAGGACCCTACAGATACGCAGTATTTT
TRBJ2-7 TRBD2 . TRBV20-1 CSATLSGSTNEQYF TGCAGTGCCACCCTTAGCGGGAGTACGAATGAGCAGTACTTC
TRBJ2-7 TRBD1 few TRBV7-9 CASSDRTGGSYEQYF TGTGCCAGCAGCGACCGGACAGGGGGCTCCTACGAGCAGTACTTC
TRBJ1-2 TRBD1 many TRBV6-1 CASSTGGAYGYTF TGTGCCAGCAGCACAGGGGGCGCCTATGGCTACACCTTC
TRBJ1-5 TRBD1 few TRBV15 CATSRRRDSGNQPQHF TGTGCCACCAGCAGACGCCGGGACAGCGGCAATCAGCCCCAGCATTTT
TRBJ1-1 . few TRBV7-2 CASSSDSREAFF TGTGCCAGCAGTTCTGACAGCCGGGAAGCTTTCTTT
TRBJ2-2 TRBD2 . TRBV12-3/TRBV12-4 CASSPLSGSYKLFF TGTGCCAGCAGTCCTTTGAGCGGGAGTTACAAGCTGTTTTTT
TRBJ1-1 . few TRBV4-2 CASSRVVGTEAFF TGTGCCAGCAGCCGAGTAGTCGGGACTGAAGCTTTCTTT
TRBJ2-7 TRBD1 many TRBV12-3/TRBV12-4 CASSRDRSYEQYF TGTGCCAGCAGCCGGGACAGGTCCTACGAGCAGTACTTC